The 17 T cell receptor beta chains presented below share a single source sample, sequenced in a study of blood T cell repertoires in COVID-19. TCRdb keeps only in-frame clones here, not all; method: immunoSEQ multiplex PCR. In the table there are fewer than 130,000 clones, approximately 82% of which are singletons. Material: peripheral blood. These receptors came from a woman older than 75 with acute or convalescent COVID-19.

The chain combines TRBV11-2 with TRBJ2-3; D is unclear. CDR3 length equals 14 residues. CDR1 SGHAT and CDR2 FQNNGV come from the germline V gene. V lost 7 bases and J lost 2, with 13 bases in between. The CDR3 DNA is TGTGCCAGCATCCCCCCGGGTAACACAGATACGCAGTATTTT. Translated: CASIPPGNTDTQYF.

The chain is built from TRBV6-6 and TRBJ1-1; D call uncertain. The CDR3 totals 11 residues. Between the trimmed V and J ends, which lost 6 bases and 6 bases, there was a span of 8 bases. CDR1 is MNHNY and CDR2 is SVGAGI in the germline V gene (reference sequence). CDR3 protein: CASSPYSEAFF. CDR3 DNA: TGTGCCAGCAGCCCTTACTCTGAAGCTTTCTTT.

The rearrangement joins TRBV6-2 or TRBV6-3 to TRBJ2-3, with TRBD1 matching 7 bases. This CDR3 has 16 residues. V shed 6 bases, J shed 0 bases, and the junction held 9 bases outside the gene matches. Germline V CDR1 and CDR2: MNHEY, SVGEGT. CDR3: CASSIDRAISTDTQYF. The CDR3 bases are TGTGCCAGCAGCATAGACAGGGCCATTAGCACAGATACGCAGTATTTT.

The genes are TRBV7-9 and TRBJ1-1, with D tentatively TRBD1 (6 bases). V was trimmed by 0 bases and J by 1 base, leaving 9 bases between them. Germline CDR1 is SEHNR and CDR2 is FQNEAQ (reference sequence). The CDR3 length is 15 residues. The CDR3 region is CASSLAPGANTEAFF. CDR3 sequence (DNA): TGTGCCAGCAGCTTAGCGCCAGGGGCGAACACTGAAGCTTTCTTT.

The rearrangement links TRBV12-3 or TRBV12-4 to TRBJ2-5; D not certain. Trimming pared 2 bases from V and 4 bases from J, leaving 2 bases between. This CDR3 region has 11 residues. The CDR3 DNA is TGTGCCAGCAGTTTACTAGAGACCCAGTACTTC. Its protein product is CASSLLETQYF.

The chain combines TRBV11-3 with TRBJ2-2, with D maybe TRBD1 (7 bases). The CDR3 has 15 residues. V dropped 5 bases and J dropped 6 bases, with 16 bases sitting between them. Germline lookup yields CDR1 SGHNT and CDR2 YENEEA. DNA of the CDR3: TGTGCCAGCAGCCCGGGACCAGGGGGGTCCGGGGAGCTGTTTTTT. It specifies CASSPGPGGSGELFF.

CDR3 DNA: TGTGCCAGTAACCAGGGGGGCGGGTACGAGCAGTACTTC. It specifies CASNQGGGYEQYF. The chain recombines TRBV6-6 with TRBJ2-7, with TRBD1 as a possible D gene (7 bases). CDR1 is MNHNY, CDR2 SVGAGI, per germline (reference sequence). Deletions cut 9 bases from V and 4 bases from J, with 16 bases between. The CDR3 contains 13 residues.

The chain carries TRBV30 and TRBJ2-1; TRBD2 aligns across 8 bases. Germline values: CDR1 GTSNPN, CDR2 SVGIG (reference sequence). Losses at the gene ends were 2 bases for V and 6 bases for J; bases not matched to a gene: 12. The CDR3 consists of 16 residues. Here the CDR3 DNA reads TGTGCCTGGAGTAGTGGGGGGACTAGTTTCATCAATGAGCAGTTCTTC. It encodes CAWSSGGTSFINEQFF.

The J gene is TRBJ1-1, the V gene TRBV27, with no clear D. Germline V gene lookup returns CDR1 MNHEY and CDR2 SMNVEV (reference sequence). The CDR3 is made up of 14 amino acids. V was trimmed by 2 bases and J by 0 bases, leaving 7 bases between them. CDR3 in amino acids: CASSLRGLNTEAFF. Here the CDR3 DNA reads TGTGCCAGCAGTTTAAGAGGTCTGAACACTGAAGCTTTCTTT.

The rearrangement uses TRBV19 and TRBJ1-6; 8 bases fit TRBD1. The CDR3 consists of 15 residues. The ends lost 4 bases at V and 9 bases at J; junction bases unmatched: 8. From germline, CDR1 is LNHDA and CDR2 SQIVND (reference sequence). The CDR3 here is CASSTQGAEVSPLHF. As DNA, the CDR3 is TGTGCCAGTAGTACCCAGGGGGCAGAGGTTTCACCCCTCCACTTT.

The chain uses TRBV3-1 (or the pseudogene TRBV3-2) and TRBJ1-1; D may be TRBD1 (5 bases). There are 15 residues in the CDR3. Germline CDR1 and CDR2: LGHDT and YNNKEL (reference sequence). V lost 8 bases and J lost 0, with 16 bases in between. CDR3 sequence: CASRHRDRMNTEAFF. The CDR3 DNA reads TGTGCCAGCCGACACCGCGACAGAATGAACACTGAAGCTTTCTTT.

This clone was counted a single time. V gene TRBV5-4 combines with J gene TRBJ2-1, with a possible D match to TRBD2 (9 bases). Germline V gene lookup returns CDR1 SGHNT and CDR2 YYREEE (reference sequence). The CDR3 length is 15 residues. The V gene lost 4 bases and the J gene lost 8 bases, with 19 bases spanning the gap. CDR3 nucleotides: TGTGCCAGCAGCATTTCTAGCGGGACAGGCTATGAGCAGTTCTTC. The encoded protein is CASSISSGTGYEQFF.

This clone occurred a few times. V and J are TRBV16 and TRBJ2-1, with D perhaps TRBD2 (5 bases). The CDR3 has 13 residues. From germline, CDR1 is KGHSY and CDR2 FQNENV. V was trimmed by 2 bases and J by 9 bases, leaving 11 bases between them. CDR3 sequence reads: CASSQAGLGEQFF. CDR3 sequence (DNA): TGTGCCAGCAGCCAAGCCGGACTGGGTGAGCAGTTCTTC. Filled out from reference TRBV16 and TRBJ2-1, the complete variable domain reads GEEVAQTPKHLVRGEGQKAKLYCAPIKGHSYVFWYQQVLKNEFKFLISFQNENVFDETGMPKERFSAKCLPNSPCSLEIQATKLEDSAVYFCASSQAGLGEQFFGPGTRLTVL.

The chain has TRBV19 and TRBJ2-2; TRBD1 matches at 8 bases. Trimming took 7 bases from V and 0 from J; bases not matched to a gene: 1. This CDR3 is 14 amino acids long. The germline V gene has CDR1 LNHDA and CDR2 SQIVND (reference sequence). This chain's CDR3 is CASTGGANTGELFF. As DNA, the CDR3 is TGTGCCAGTACAGGGGGCGCGAACACCGGGGAGCTGTTTTTT.

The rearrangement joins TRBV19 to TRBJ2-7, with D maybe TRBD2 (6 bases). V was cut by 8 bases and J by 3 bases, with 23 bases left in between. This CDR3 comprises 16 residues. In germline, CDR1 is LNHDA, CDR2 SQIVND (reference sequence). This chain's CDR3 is CASCTHLGRENYEQYF. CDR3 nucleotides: TGTGCCAGTTGCACGCACTTGGGTCGGGAGAACTACGAGCAGTACTTC.

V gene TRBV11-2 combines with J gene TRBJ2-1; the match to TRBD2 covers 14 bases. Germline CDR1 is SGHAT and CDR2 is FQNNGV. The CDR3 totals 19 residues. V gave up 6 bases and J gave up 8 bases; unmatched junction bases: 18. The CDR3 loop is CASRQGVTSGRAFGYEQFF. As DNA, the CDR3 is TGTGCCAGCAGACAAGGCGTGACTAGCGGGAGGGCCTTCGGGTATGAGCAGTTCTTC.

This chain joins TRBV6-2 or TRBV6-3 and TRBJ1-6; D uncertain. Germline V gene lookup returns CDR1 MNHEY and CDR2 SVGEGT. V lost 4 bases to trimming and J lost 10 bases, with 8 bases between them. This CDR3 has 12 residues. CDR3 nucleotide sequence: TGTGCCAGCAGTTTGAGTGAGTCACCCCTCCACTTT. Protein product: CASSLSESPLHF.